The entry below describes one TCR beta chain. The antigen it recognizes is unknown. No qualities accompany the bases; no much larger clone lies one base away. Taken from the germline V gene, the CDR1 and CDR2 loops are LGHNA and YNFKEQ. From cysteine to phenylalanine, the CDR3 is 15 amino acids long. Of all the DNA, just the CDR3 is kept, 45 bases in frame from base 1. The data stem from a study of OX40 agonist ivuxolimab in advanced cancers. Study-level background: The costimulatory receptor OX40 (CD134) was targeted by ivuxolimab, a fully human IgG2 agonistic monoclonal antibody. Intravenous ivuxolimab was administered to patients every 2 weeks at six dose levels: 0.01, 0.1, 0.3, 1.5, 3 and 10 mg/kg. Of the 50 or so patients in dose escalation, 19 had hepatocellular carcinoma, about 15 had melanoma, 9 had renal cell carcinoma and 9 had head and neck cancer. The dose-escalation cohort was 82.7% male with a mean age of around 62 years, ranging from about 23 to 85. Patients were allowed to have had prior anti-PD-1, anti-PD-L1 or anti-CTLA-4 therapy, and more than 30% of the dose-escalation patients had previously received checkpoint inhibitors. Partial responses occurred in three dose-escalation patients: two with cutaneous melanoma and one with hepatocellular carcinoma. The point of sequencing TCRbeta in the periphery was to test whether ivuxolimab changed TCR sequence diversity and drove clonal T-cell expansion. The monotherapy dose-escalation portion (N ≈ 50 patients) of the phase I ivuxolimab trial is reported in the paper. Findings and caveats that apply to the study as a whole: Antigen specificity was not determined for the clonally expanded peripheral T cells. After ivuxolimab, more expanded clones were found on average in CD8+ T cells than in CD4+ T cells. Clonal expansion of both CD4+ and CD8+ blood T cells was observed from baseline to week 6 at doses 0.1 to 3.0 mg/kg. Low levels of normalized T-cell clonal expansion were also seen in some nonresponding patients. In partial responders in the 0.1-3.0 mg/kg groups, normalized peripheral clonal expansion was found to be among the lowest, especially among CD8+ T cells.

Genomic DNA was extracted from sorted cells for sequencing of the TCRbeta CDR3 region. The immunoSEQ Assay was used for sequencing of TCRbeta CDR3 regions. The source is immuneACCESS, and TCRdb retained only in-frame sequences with V and J called. Part of the clones is not carried over; for the studies checked, unresolved V genes explain less than half of this, and the remainder is unexplained. The sample yields 11,000 to 15,000 clones; 65% to 75% were counted once. The ten most abundant clones make up under 35% of the sample. Patients with autoimmune disease history or receiving systemic immunosuppression were excluded from the trial. Peripheral blood for TCR sequencing was collected from all dose cohorts at baseline, on cycle 4 day 1, and on cycle 7 day 1. Samples came from an open-label, multicenter, first-in-human phase I dose-escalation trial of ivuxolimab. Adults with locally advanced or metastatic melanoma, renal cell, hepatocellular, or head and neck squamous cell carcinoma were enrolled in the trial. Before TCR sequencing, CD4+ and CD8+ T cells were separately sorted from peripheral blood.

The sequence links TRBV4-2 to TRBJ2-5; the best D guess is TRBD2, with 5 bases matching. The end of the DNA aligns better with TRBJ2-7, so the J call may be wrong. The sample here was CD4+ or CD8+ T cells sorted from blood, taken in a trial of the OX40 agonist ivuxolimab. This sequence was found in an adult with an advanced solid tumor such as melanoma, head and neck, liver or kidney cancer. The CDR3 region reads CASSQVVEGFSEQYF. The bases read TGTGCCAGCAGCCAAGTAGTAGAGGGTTTTTCCGAGCAGTACTTC.